This T cell receptor beta chain originates from a study of blood T cell repertoires in COVID-19. Study summary: In each case, the material was cDNA or gDNA derived from T cells, B-cell-depleted T cells, or PBMCs.

The table came from immunoSEQ multiplex PCR; TCRdb's copy has only in-frame clones and leaves some out. The sample has some 530,000 clones; approximately 83% are singletons. In germline, CDR1 is SGHDN, CDR2 FVKESK. The CDR3 extends over 18 amino acids. The V end was cut by 4 bases, the J end by 1 base, with 19 bases between. The rearrangement links TRBV14 to TRBJ1-4; D not resolved. The TCR originated in a human donor in a cohort sampled during active COVID-19. The source material was peripheral blood. CDR3 bases: TGTGCCAGCAGCCGCGCTCTATCGGGGATGGGAACTAATGAAAAACTGTTTTTT. Translated, it gives CASSRALSGMGTNEKLFF.